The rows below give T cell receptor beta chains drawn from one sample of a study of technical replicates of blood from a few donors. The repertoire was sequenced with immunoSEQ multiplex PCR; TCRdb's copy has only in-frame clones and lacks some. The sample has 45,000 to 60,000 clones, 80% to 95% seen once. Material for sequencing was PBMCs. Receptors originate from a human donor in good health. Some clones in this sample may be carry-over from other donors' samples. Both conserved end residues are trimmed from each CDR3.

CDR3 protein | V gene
ATSRDKGLRFSPLH | TRBV15
ASSVRNEKLF | TRBV6-1
ASSLGGASYNEQF | TRBV5-1
ASSPGQRRGYGYT | TRBV6-5
ASGGREGNEQF | TRBV10-3
SVEGTSVRETQY | TRBV29-1
ASSQPPLGRSYGYT | TRBV4-1
ASSSGANYGYT | TRBV9
ASSEAGGEYNEQF | TRBV2
ASSPGDRTNYGYT | TRBV6-1
ASSVAGGQNEKLF | TRBV9
ATSSTRAAGGLPYEQY | TRBV15
ASKRGTDTQY | TRBV2
ASSLAPSAFSYEQY | TRBV7-2
ASGSYLMRTVHSPLH | TRBV12-5
ASSLGPARAAF | TRBV14
AVGTGKDTQY | TRBV10-3
ASSFSPGTEAF | TRBV5-1
ASTPPGYKNIQY | TRBV19
ASSQDAVRLAGWNEQF | TRBV4-3
ASSHDDRGGNQPQH | TRBV6-6
SAIDRVGNEQF | TRBV29-1
ASSHLAGGYNEQF | TRBV4-1
ASSRPRDTYNEQF | TRBV7-9
SVEGDNSYEQY | TRBV29-1
ASSLEQLNTEAF | TRBV28
ASSFSLSRVRNEQF | TRBV9
ASSPLRGGDTQY | TRBV7-2
AWRPGTAKNTGELF | TRBV30
ASRVDSLSYEQY | TRBV6-6
ASSPTDRGQGYT | TRBV5-4
ASSLDTGGKLF | TRBV5-6
ASSHPPDIIAF | TRBV7-8
ASSSTAGGLYEQY | TRBV11-2
ASSLASLDEQY | TRBV28
ASSYGRELNTEAF | TRBV6-5
ASSLAAGGVGETQY | TRBV7-2
ASSQSKLDYNEQF | TRBV14
ASSPQAGATYEQY | TRBV9
ASGARGGSWDEQY | TRBV19
ASSQEPTGRNNNEQF | TRBV4-2
ASSSRDRVYYGYT | TRBV5-8
ASSDSPGQGWNYGYT | TRBV25-1
ASSETGNTEAF | TRBV6-4
ASSLRGHHGYT | TRBV27
ASSQGGGRDNEQF | TRBV23-1
ASSQDRDSTYEQY | TRBV4-3
ASSLVSFSYNEQF | TRBV5-6
ASSIGTPGEQY | TRBV7-9
ASSSLASGTGETQY | TRBV5-1
ATSRTGEYEQY | TRBV15
ASTTTAGGLLSGANVLT | TRBV19
ASSAVGLAGYEQY | TRBV9
ASTWDREYGEQY | TRBV11-1
ASSKDRVSYEQY | TRBV7-9
ASSDTANYGYT | TRBV25-1